This TCR beta chain was found in a study of CD8+ T cells in alopecia areata. This clone has a handful of counts. Treatment described: oral pan-JAK inhibitor, 5-10 mg twice daily. After isolation, RNA underwent reverse transcription to generate cDNA as the sequencing template. Repertoires were generated with immunoSEQ multiplex PCR, while TCRdb's copy carries only in-frame clones and drops some. The profile shows 95,000 to 120,000 clones, 56% of them singletons. Trimming left V 7 bases short and J 1 base short, with 15 bases between. Germline lookup yields CDR1 SQVTM and CDR2 ANQGSEA. The CDR3 is made up of 14 amino acids.

This material consisted of CD4+ T cells sorted from blood, taken at week 24, from a patient treated with tofacitinib. The chain combines TRBV29-1 with TRBJ2-3; D perhaps matches TRBD1 (6 bases). The sequence was collected from a human donor with alopecia areata. The CDR3 DNA reads as TGCAGCGGAACTGACAGGTGGGGCACAGATACGCAGTATTTT. Its translation: CSGTDRWGTDTQYF.